This T cell receptor beta chain stems from a study of T cell responses to AZD1222 COVID-19 vaccine. The study, taken as a whole, reports: White British ancestry dominated among donors, who included more females, and clonal diversity was possibly underestimated.

Assay: immunoSEQ multiplex PCR; the TCRdb copy retains only in-frame clones and omits some. The data contain approximately 150,000 clones, 75% to 95% of them singletons. Note on this clone: Its specificity is not known.

The V gene lost 2 bases and the J gene lost 8 bases, with 12 bases spanning the gap. Germline values: CDR1 MNHEY, CDR2 SMNVEV (reference sequence). The CDR3 is 14 amino acids. V gene TRBV27 combines with J gene TRBJ2-2; maybe TRBD1 (6 bases). The TCR sequence derives from an adult in good health. Sequencing used peripheral blood, obtained on day 0 of AZD1222 vaccination. For the CDR3, the DNA is TGTGCCAGCAGTTTAGCCCTACAGGGTGGGGAGCTGTTTTTT. Translated, it gives CASSLALQGGELFF.